The T cell receptor beta chain described here comes from a study of T cell responses to AZD1222 COVID-19 vaccine. Turning to the study itself: Analyses pooled second doses at about 4 or about 12 weeks. Study-wide points: Most donors were white British and more were female, and clonal diversity was possibly underestimated. A reported finding is that nearly half of spike-specific TCRs target unmutated variant regions. Only after the peak T cell response were repertoires sampled.

In regard to this clone: Its antigen is as yet unknown.

Only in-frame clones appear in the TCRdb table, and some are missing; sequencing was by immunoSEQ multiplex PCR. The table shows approximately 180,000 clones, with 85% to 90% occurring only once. Trimming left V 1 base short and J 4 bases short, with 11 bases between. The CDR3 runs to 14 residues. Germline V lookup: CDR1 SGHRS, CDR2 YFSETQ. The J gene is TRBJ2-5, the V gene TRBV5-1; D is perhaps TRBD1 (5 bases). Sequencing was performed on peripheral blood, taken on day 0 of AZD1222 vaccination. The clonotype originates from an adult in good health. This chain's CDR3 is CASSLLGPGETQYF. The DNA for the CDR3 is TGCGCCAGCAGCTTGTTGGGGCCGGGAGAGACCCAGTACTTC.